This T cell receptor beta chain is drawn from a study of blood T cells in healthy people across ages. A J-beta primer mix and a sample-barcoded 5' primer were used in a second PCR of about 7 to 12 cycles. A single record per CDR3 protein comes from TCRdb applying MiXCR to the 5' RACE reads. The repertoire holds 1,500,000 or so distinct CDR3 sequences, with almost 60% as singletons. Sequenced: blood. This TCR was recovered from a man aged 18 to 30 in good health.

The CDR3 DNA is TGTGCCAGCAGCTCGCCTCGGGGGGCCAACAATTCACCCCTCCACTTT. As protein: CASSSPRGANNSPLHF. The chain employs TRBV7-2 and TRBJ1-6, with D possibly being TRBD1 (6 bases). V lost 4 bases, J lost 7 bases, and 17 bases lay in between. The CDR3 consists of 16 residues. Germline V CDR1 and CDR2: SGHTA, FQGNSA.